These 14 T cell receptor beta chains share one sample of origin, sequenced in a study of fetal regulatory T cell absence and autoimmunity. Assay used: immunoSEQ multiplex PCR; TCRdb lists only in-frame clones, some missing. The sample lists just over 45,000 clones, around 85% occurring once. The sample comprised cord blood. These receptors were taken from a newborn boy with IPEX syndrome.

The J gene is TRBJ2-7, the V gene TRBV6-1, with 10 positions matching TRBD1. The germline CDR1 and CDR2 sequences are MNHNS and SASEGT. Unmatched junction bases numbered 8, after V lost 6 bases and J lost 3 bases. CDR3 length equals 15 residues. CDR3 nucleotide sequence: TGTGCCAGCAGCCAACCGGGACAGGGGATCTACGAGCAGTACTTC. This gives the protein CASSQPGQGIYEQYF.

The genes are TRBV4-1 and TRBJ2-7; 7 bases are a match to TRBD2. The V gene's germline CDR1 is MGHRA and CDR2 YSYEKL. Germline trimming cut 3 bases from V and 5 bases from J; bases unmatched to any gene: 13. This CDR3 region has 16 residues. The CDR3 sequence is CASSQRSTAGRDEQYF. CDR3 coding DNA: TGCGCCAGCAGCCAGCGGTCGACAGCGGGGAGGGACGAGCAGTACTTC.

This CDR3 reads CASSLADQETQYF. CDR3 sequence (DNA): TGCGCCAGCAGCTTGGCAGACCAAGAGACCCAGTACTTC. The gene calls are TRBV5-1 and TRBJ2-5; D ambiguous. The germline V gene has CDR1 SGHRS and CDR2 YFSETQ. The CDR3 consists of 13 residues. V was shortened by 0 bases and J by 0 bases, with 3 bases between the two germline ends.

The CDR3 DNA follows: TGTGCCATCAGAGACAGGGGGGGAGGGTATGGCTACACCTTC. Translation: CAIRDRGGGYGYTF. The chain joins TRBV10-3 to TRBJ1-2; 9 nucleotides agree with TRBD1. The CDR3 consists of 14 residues. The V and J ends lost 6 bases and 5 bases, in that order; junction bases with no gene match: 7. Per the germline V gene, CDR1 is ENHRY and CDR2 is SYGVKD.

V and J are TRBV7-2 and TRBJ2-3; D is unclear. This CDR3 comprises 15 residues. Trimming shortened V by 1 base and J by 0 bases, and 8 bases separated the two germline ends. The germline V gene has CDR1 SGHTA and CDR2 FQGNSA. In DNA form, the CDR3 reads TGTGCCAGCAGCTTAGGGGTGACTAGCACAGATACGCAGTATTTT. Translated, it gives CASSLGVTSTDTQYF.

The chain is built from TRBV4-1 and TRBJ1-1, with 7 positions matching TRBD1. The CDR3 is 17 residues long. Trimming removed 2 bases from V and 8 bases from J; junction bases left unmatched: 17. Germline V lookup: CDR1 MGHRA, CDR2 YSYEKL. CDR3 sequence (DNA): TGCGCCAGCAGCCAACCTACAGGGCCAGGGGGACTGGGAGAAGCTTTCTTT. It translates to CASSQPTGPGGLGEAFF.

This clone showed up just a few times. This chain joins TRBV2 and TRBJ2-7; D gene uncertain. The V gene lost 5 bases and the J gene lost 3 bases, with 17 bases spanning the gap. This CDR3 has 15 residues. CDR1 is SNHLY and CDR2 is FYNNEI in the germline V gene. The CDR3 sequence: CASSPLTAAFYEQYF. DNA of the CDR3: TGTGCCAGCAGTCCGTTGACCGCGGCATTCTACGAGCAGTACTTC. Looking up the rest from reference TRBV2 and TRBJ2-7 gives the full variable domain: EPEVTQTPSHQVTQMGQEVILRCVPISNHLYFYWYRQILGQKVEFLVSFYNNEISEKSEIFDDQFSVERPDGSNFTLKIRSTKLEDSAMYFCASSPLTAAFYEQYFGPGTRLTVT.

The chain couples TRBV9 to TRBJ1-1; TRBD1 might be the D (5 bases). The CDR3 consists of 14 residues. Between the trimmed V and J ends, which lost 0 bases and 7 bases, there was a span of 13 bases. Germline V gene sequence: CDR1 SGDLS, CDR2 YYNGEE. The CDR3 reads CASSVAGAGFEAFF. CDR3 DNA: TGTGCCAGCAGCGTAGCTGGGGCAGGGTTTGAAGCTTTCTTT.

This rearrangement joins TRBV14 to TRBJ2-5; D uncertain. Deletions cut 0 bases from V and 2 bases from J, with 22 bases between. The CDR3 has 19 residues. CDR1 is SGHDN and CDR2 is FVKESK in the germline V gene. The CDR3 is CASSQEPISRRTFQETQYF. In nucleotides, the CDR3 is TGTGCCAGCAGCCAAGAACCAATCTCCCGCAGGACCTTTCAAGAGACCCAGTACTTC.

In this sample, this clone turned up once. The chain carries TRBV7-2 and TRBJ2-2; D possibly corresponds to TRBD2 (5 bases). Germline V gives CDR1 SGHTA, CDR2 FQGNSA. The CDR3 runs to 17 residues. The V and J ends lost 1 base and 1 base respectively, with 13 bases between them. CDR3 DNA: TGTGCCAGCAGCTTAGGGATTGTCGGGGTGAACACCGGGGAGCTGTTTTTT. Amino acid sequence: CASSLGIVGVNTGELFF.

V usage is TRBV11-3 and J usage is TRBJ1-3; a weak D match, TRBD1 (5 bases). The ends were cut back, 3 bases at V and 11 bases at J, with 11 bases in the middle. The CDR3 loop spans 12 amino acids. Germline V gene sequence: CDR1 SGHNT, CDR2 YENEEA. The CDR3 here is CASSLDIGAIYF. In nucleotides, the CDR3 is TGTGCCAGCAGCTTGGACATTGGCGCCATATATTTT.

V is TRBV2 and J is TRBJ2-7; D remains ambiguous. CDR3 size: 11 residues. The ends were cut back, 5 bases at V and 2 bases at J, with 4 bases in the middle. The germline V gene has CDR1 SNHLY and CDR2 FYNNEI. For the CDR3, the DNA is TGTGCCAGCAGTCCCGCCTACGAGCAGTACTTC. It specifies CASSPAYEQYF.

The chain joins TRBV2 to TRBJ2-7; D unresolved. Germline V CDR1 and CDR2: SNHLY, FYNNEI. This CDR3 contains 12 residues. V lost 4 bases and J 4 bases, leaving 8 bases between the germline ends. CDR3 protein: CASSGNSYEQYF. Written as DNA, the CDR3 is TGTGCCAGCAGTGGAAACTCGTACGAGCAGTACTTC.

The rearrangement joins TRBV5-6 to TRBJ2-7; 11 bases match TRBD2. Trimming removed 0 bases from V and 2 bases from J; junction bases left unmatched: 7. CDR1 and CDR2 (germline): SGHDT, YYEEEE. The CDR3 extends over 17 amino acids. The CDR3 sequence: CASSLALAGGLAYEQYF. CDR3 sequence (DNA): TGTGCCAGCAGCTTGGCTCTAGCGGGGGGTCTAGCCTACGAGCAGTACTTC.